These T cell receptor beta chains were read from a single sample in a study of identifying expanded T cells in peripheral blood. Libraries were prepared by immunoSEQ multiplex PCR; TCRdb keeps only in-frame clonotypes and omits some of them. The table has under 85,000 clones, about four fifths seen once. Sequencing was done on a sample of blood. The source is a person aged 18-70 years in good health. CDR3s include the opening cysteine and the closing phenylalanine or tryptophan. A D gene is named only where the DNA matches it firmly. Size is stated for part of the rows, as once, few or many counts, or as a class when the clone is expanded.

V gene	D gene	J gene	clone size	CDR3 protein	CDR3 DNA
TRBV29-1	TRBD2	TRBJ2-5	once	CSVAPSGRAQETQYF	TGCAGCGTTGCTCCTAGCGGGAGGGCCCAAGAGACCCAGTACTTC
TRBV6-6	.	TRBJ2-3	.	CASSAPEGTDTQYF	TGTGCCAGCAGTGCCCCGGAGGGCACAGATACGCAGTATTTT
TRBV21-1	.	TRBJ1-5	.	CASSKRPGGLRLSNQPQHF	TGTGCCAGCAGCAAGAGACCAGGGGGCCTTCGACTTAGCAATCAGCCCCAGCATTTT
TRBV28	.	TRBJ1-2	once	CASQPSRVPYGYTF	TGTGCCAGTCAACCTAGCCGGGTACCCTATGGCTACACCTTC
TRBV4-2	.	TRBJ1-1	few	CASLGGVMNTEAFF	TGTGCCAGCCTGGGGGGGGTTATGAACACTGAAGCTTTCTTT
TRBV2	TRBD1	TRBJ2-7	.	CASSLLGGAEYEQYF	TGTGCCAGCAGCTTACTAGGGGGCGCAGAGTACGAGCAGTACTTC
TRBV27	.	TRBJ2-3	.	CASSLGLASTDTQYF	TGTGCCAGCAGTTTGGGGCTCGCTAGCACAGATACGCAGTATTTT
TRBV15	.	TRBJ2-5	.	CATSREGPKASDHQETRYF	TGTGCCACCAGCAGAGAGGGCCCTAAGGCTAGCGACCACCAAGAGACCCGGTACTTC
TRBV29-1	.	TRBJ2-1	.	CSVRFTNEQFF	TGCAGCGTCCGCTTTACCAATGAGCAGTTCTTC
TRBV7-9	.	TRBJ1-5	few	CASSLAHGGNQPQHF	TGTGCCAGCAGCTTAGCGCACGGGGGCAATCAGCCCCAGCATTTT
TRBV18	.	TRBJ2-3	many	CASSPGSGRTDTQYF	TGTGCCAGCTCACCTGGTAGCGGCCGCACAGATACGCAGTATTTT
TRBV7-9	TRBD2	TRBJ2-2	few	CASSFSGRRNTGELFF	TGTGCCAGCAGCTTTAGCGGGAGGAGGAACACCGGGGAGCTGTTTTTT
TRBV29-1	TRBD1	TRBJ2-7	.	CSVERQGVYEQYF	TGCAGCGTTGAAAGACAGGGGGTTTACGAGCAGTACTTC
TRBV7-7	TRBD2	TRBJ2-5	.	CASSLLAGGEETQYF	TGTGCTAGCAGCTTGTTAGCGGGAGGGGAAGAGACCCAGTACTTC
TRBV6-6	TRBD1	TRBJ2-7	.	CASSQWTGVDEQYF	TGTGCCAGCAGTCAATGGACAGGAGTGGACGAGCAGTACTTC
TRBV7-9	TRBD1	TRBJ2-5	.	CASSPRQGEGETQYF	TGTGCCAGCAGCCCCCGACAGGGGGAAGGGGAGACCCAGTACTTC
TRBV5-1	TRBD1	TRBJ1-3	.	CASSSGDREGNTIYF	TGCGCCAGCAGCTCCGGGGACAGGGAGGGGAACACCATATATTTT
TRBV9	.	TRBJ1-4	.	CASSVGQTATNEKLFF	TGTGCCAGCAGCGTAGGACAGACTGCAACTAATGAAAAACTGTTTTTT
TRBV19	.	TRBJ2-3	.	CASSNPGASTDTQYF	TGTGCCAGTAGTAATCCGGGAGCGAGCACAGATACGCAGTATTTT
TRBV7-2	TRBD1	TRBJ2-5	.	CASSFDRGSRETQYF	TGTGCCAGCAGCTTTGACAGGGGCAGTAGAGAGACCCAGTACTTC
TRBV19	TRBD2	TRBJ2-1	.	CASSRLAGYDNEQFF	TGTGCCAGTAGTAGGCTAGCGGGGTACGACAATGAGCAGTTCTTC
TRBV7-9	.	TRBJ2-1	.	CASNNYNEQFF	TGTGCCAGCAACAACTACAATGAGCAGTTCTTC
TRBV2	.	TRBJ2-7	.	CASGSSYEQYF	TGTGCCAGCGGTTCCAGCTACGAGCAGTACTTC
TRBV9	TRBD2	TRBJ2-3	.	CASSVVFAASGTGDTQYF	TGTGCCAGCAGCGTAGTCTTCGCCGCTAGCGGGACGGGGGATACGCAGTATTTT
TRBV7-6	.	TRBJ2-1	.	CASSLAGDVNEQFF	TGTGCCAGCAGCTTAGCGGGGGACGTCAATGAGCAGTTCTTC
TRBV15	.	TRBJ1-2	.	CATSRKTLTVNYGYTF	TGTGCCACCAGCCGAAAGACCTTGACAGTAAACTATGGCTACACCTTC
TRBV28	.	TRBJ1-4	.	CASSSQGFNEKLFF	TGTGCCAGCAGTTCCCAGGGTTTCAATGAAAAACTGTTTTTT
TRBV5-6	.	TRBJ1-1	.	CASSSMTAEAFF	TGTGCCAGCAGCTCCATGACTGCTGAAGCTTTCTTT
TRBV21-1	.	TRBJ2-1	.	CATLSGSNLNEQFF	TGTGCCACCCTCAGCGGGAGTAATTTAAATGAGCAGTTCTTC
TRBV29-1	TRBD2	TRBJ2-3	once	CSVDGTSGVGTDTQYF	TGCAGCGTTGATGGGACTAGCGGGGTGGGCACAGATACGCAGTATTTT
TRBV4-3	TRBD2	TRBJ2-7	once	CASSSERDSYEQYF	TGCGCCAGCAGCTCTGAGCGGGACTCCTACGAGCAGTACTTC
TRBV28	.	TRBJ1-1	.	CASSPPTPNTEAFF	TGTGCCAGCAGTCCCCCGACCCCGAACACTGAAGCTTTCTTT
TRBV13	TRBD2	TRBJ2-7	.	CASSSLGSGRAYEQYF	TGTGCCAGCAGCTCCCTGGGTAGCGGGAGGGCCTACGAGCAGTACTTC
TRBV5-1	TRBD2	TRBJ2-7	.	CASSFSGSLYEQYF	TGCGCCAGCAGCTTTAGCGGGAGTTTGTACGAGCAGTACTTC
TRBV28	.	TRBJ1-1	.	CASSPPTGTNTEAFF	TGTGCCAGCAGCCCTCCTACAGGAACGAACACTGAAGCTTTCTTT
TRBV6-5	TRBD1	TRBJ1-1	few	CASRQGGMNTEAFF	TGTGCCAGCCGACAGGGGGGGATGAACACTGAAGCTTTCTTT
TRBV29-1	TRBD1	TRBJ2-3	.	CSAWTGADTQYF	TGCAGCGCTTGGACAGGAGCAGATACGCAGTATTTT
TRBV7-2	.	TRBJ1-5	.	CASSLEVAGDLQPQHF	TGTGCCAGCAGCTTAGAGGTAGCGGGGGATCTTCAGCCCCAGCATTTT
TRBV29-1	.	TRBJ1-2	.	CSVETGANYGYTF	TGCAGCGTTGAAACAGGAGCTAACTATGGCTACACCTTC
TRBV19	TRBD1	TRBJ2-7	.	CASSIILRDRDHEQYF	TGTGCCAGTAGTATAATTCTACGGGACAGGGACCACGAGCAGTACTTC
TRBV2	.	TRBJ2-5	.	CASSEAAGKETQYF	TGTGCCAGCAGTGAAGCGGCGGGGAAAGAGACCCAGTACTTC
TRBV7-9	.	TRBJ2-7	.	CASSLGGLAYEQYF	TGTGCCAGCAGCTTAGGGGGGCTAGCCTACGAGCAGTACTTC
TRBV5-4	TRBD1	TRBJ1-1	.	CASSSGQGLNTEAFF	TGTGCCAGCAGCTCAGGACAGGGACTGAACACTGAAGCTTTCTTT
TRBV10-2	.	TRBJ1-5	.	CASSILLGVNQPQHF	TGCGCCAGCAGTATTTTATTGGGGGTCAATCAGCCCCAGCATTTT
TRBV7-3	.	TRBJ2-2	.	CASSPQGLSNTGELFF	TGTGCCAGCAGCCCACAGGGACTATCTAACACCGGGGAGCTGTTTTTT
TRBV28	.	TRBJ2-1	.	CASSFPDTTPLEFYNEQFF	TGTGCCAGCAGTTTCCCGGACACAACCCCACTAGAATTCTACAATGAGCAGTTCTTC
TRBV5-1	TRBD1	TRBJ2-3	.	CASSGQGTDTQYF	TGCGCCAGCAGCGGACAGGGTACAGATACGCAGTATTTT
TRBV11-1	.	TRBJ2-7	.	CASSPSRYVGEQYF	TGTGCCAGCAGCCCCTCGCGGTATGTTGGCGAGCAGTACTTC
TRBV10-1	.	TRBJ2-2	.	CASRASQGYTGELFF	TGCGCCAGCAGAGCTTCCCAGGGGTACACCGGGGAGCTGTTTTTT
TRBV5-1	.	TRBJ2-3	.	CASSLAGGRSTDTQYF	TGCGCCAGCAGCTTGGCCGGGGGGCGAAGCACAGATACGCAGTATTTT
TRBV19	TRBD2	TRBJ2-7	.	CASSILAGNEQYF	TGTGCCAGTAGTATCCTAGCGGGAAACGAGCAGTACTTC
TRBV28	TRBD1	TRBJ2-1	.	CASQTPGQGTYEQFF	TGTGCCAGCCAAACCCCGGGACAGGGTACCTATGAGCAGTTCTTC
TRBV27	TRBD1	TRBJ2-2	.	CASRGTGGFTGELFF	TGTGCCAGCAGAGGGACAGGGGGTTTTACCGGGGAGCTGTTTTTT
TRBV29-1	.	TRBJ2-3	.	CSVLRADTQYF	TGCAGCGTTTTGAGGGCAGATACGCAGTATTTT
TRBV29-1	TRBD2	TRBJ2-1	.	CSVDGERGDEQFF	TGCAGCGTTGATGGGGAGCGGGGCGATGAGCAGTTCTTC
TRBV10-3	.	TRBJ2-7	.	CAISEGFSPYEQYF	TGTGCCATCAGTGAAGGGTTTAGTCCCTACGAGCAGTACTTC
TRBV19	TRBD1	TRBJ2-2	.	CASKGTGVTGELFF	TGTGCCAGTAAAGGGACAGGGGTTACCGGGGAGCTGTTTTTT
TRBV28	.	TRBJ1-5	few	CASSLEGGNQPQHF	TGTGCCAGCAGTTTGGAGGGGGGCAATCAGCCCCAGCATTTT
TRBV7-9	.	TRBJ1-1	once	CASSPDVGTRTSEAFF	TGTGCCAGCAGCCCAGACGTCGGGACACGTACTTCTGAAGCTTTCTTT
TRBV5-1	TRBD1	TRBJ2-7	.	CASSFFDRVGNEQYF	TGCGCCAGCAGTTTTTTTGACAGGGTAGGCAACGAGCAGTACTTC